The 27 T cell receptor beta chains reported below all come from one sample, sequenced in a study of blood T cell repertoires in COVID-19. TCRdb keeps only in-frame clones here, not all; method: immunoSEQ multiplex PCR. The table records roughly 190,000 clones, 75% to 90% of them present only once. Sequencing was performed on PBMCs or T cells enriched from blood (not recorded which). Receptors were obtained from a woman between 18 and 29 years old who had recovered from COVID-19.

This chain connects TRBV7-8 to TRBJ1-3; 7 bases match TRBD1. V lost 4 bases, J lost 1 base, and 4 bases stayed unmatched. CDR1 and CDR2 (germline): SGHVS, FQNEAQ. CDR3 length: 15 residues. The CDR3 region is CASSSRQGSGNTIYF. As DNA, the CDR3 is TGTGCCAGCAGCTCCCGACAGGGTTCTGGAAACACCATATATTTT.

V and J are TRBV6-5 and TRBJ1-6; D gene unclear. CDR1 is MNHEY, CDR2 SVGAGI, per germline. Trimming shortened V by 6 bases and J by 10 bases, and 10 bases separated the two germline ends. This CDR3 comprises 12 residues. The CDR3 region is CASSPSPSPLHF. The CDR3 DNA is TGTGCCAGCAGCCCCAGTCCCTCACCCCTCCACTTT.

J is TRBJ1-5 and V is TRBV10-3, with D maybe TRBD1 (6 bases). The germline CDR1 and CDR2 sequences are ENHRY and SYGVKD. The CDR3 runs 14 residues. V gave up 2 bases and J gave up 5 bases, with 10 bases separating them. The CDR3 spells CAISERQEDQPQHF. As DNA, the CDR3 is TGTGCCATCAGTGAGCGACAGGAGGATCAGCCCCAGCATTTT.

The chain employs TRBV2 and TRBJ2-3; 10 positions agree with TRBD2. The CDR3 sequence is 16 residues long. The ends lost 4 bases at V and 2 bases at J; junction bases unmatched: 6. Germline assignment: CDR1 SNHLY and CDR2 FYNNEI. CDR3: CASSVWLAGDTDTQYF. The CDR3 DNA follows: TGTGCCAGCAGTGTTTGGCTAGCGGGAGACACAGATACGCAGTATTTT.

The chain links TRBV3-1 (or the pseudogene TRBV3-2) to TRBJ1-2; TRBD1 is a possible D gene (6 bases). CDR3 length: 14 residues. V was clipped by 4 bases and J by 7 bases, with 16 bases between them. Germline CDR1 LGHDT, CDR2 YNNKEL (reference sequence). CDR3 loop: CASSRKQGGSGYTF. Written as DNA, the CDR3 is TGTGCCAGCAGCCGTAAACAGGGCGGGAGTGGCTACACCTTC.

A single count supports this clone. CDR3 DNA: TGTGCCAGCAGTGACTCAGGGGGCCTCACCTCTGGAAACACCATATATTTT. It encodes CASSDSGGLTSGNTIYF. The chain employs TRBV6-4 and TRBJ1-3, with TRBD1 matching over 7 bases. Germline V lookup: CDR1 MRHNA, CDR2 SNTAGT. CDR3 length equals 17 residues. V lost 0 bases to trimming and J lost 0 bases; unmatched junction nucleotides: 5.

The chain employs TRBV5-6 and TRBJ2-2, with a weak D call TRBD1 (6 bases). Trimming cost V 2 bases and J 7 bases, with 12 bases left between them. Germline loops: CDR1 SGHDT, CDR2 YYEEEE. This CDR3 contains 14 residues. The CDR3, as DNA: TGTGCCAGCAGCTTAGCAGGGGAAAACGGGGAGCTGTTTTTT. It codes for CASSLAGENGELFF. The variable domain in full, with the rest retrieved from reference TRBV5-6 and TRBJ2-2, is DAGVTQSPTHLIKTRGQQVTLRCSPKSGHDTVSWYQQALGQGPQFIFQYYEEEERQRGNFPDRFSGHQFPNYSSELNVNALLLGDSALYLCASSLAGENGELFFGEGSRLTVL.

The gene calls are TRBV10-3 and TRBJ1-6, with D tentatively TRBD1 (5 bases). Trimming took off 3 bases at V and 7 bases at J, with 19 bases between the two ends. Germline-derived CDR1 and CDR2 are ENHRY and SYGVKD. CDR3 length equals 17 residues. In nucleotides, the CDR3 is TGTGCCATCAGTGACCTAGGGACGGGGGGGACCAATTCACCCCTCCACTTT. It yields the protein CAISDLGTGGTNSPLHF.

The chain joins TRBV12-5 to TRBJ2-1; the match to TRBD1 covers 8 bases. V trimming: 2 bases; J trimming: 3 bases; junction bases outside the gene matches: 9. The germline V gene encodes CDR1 LGHNT and CDR2 FRNRAP. The CDR3 length is 17 residues. The DNA for the CDR3 is TGTGCTAGTGGTTTGTCCTCCGGGACAGGTAACTACAATGAGCAGTTCTTC. Translation: CASGLSSGTGNYNEQFF.

The chain recombines TRBV2 with TRBJ2-3; 11 nucleotides match TRBD2. Per the germline V gene, CDR1 is SNHLY and CDR2 is FYNNEI. This CDR3 spans 16 amino acids. Trimming took 6 bases from V and 0 from J; bases not matched to a gene: 5. The CDR3 is CASSQGTSGSTDTQYF. The CDR3 nucleotides are TGTGCCAGCAGCCAGGGGACTAGCGGTAGCACAGATACGCAGTATTTT.

Here the CDR3 reads CASSAAGGTDEAFF. In DNA, the CDR3 is TGTGCCAGCTCAGCCGCGGGGGGGACGGATGAAGCTTTCTTT. The V and J genes are TRBV18 and TRBJ1-1, with D possibly being TRBD1 (5 bases). Germline V gives CDR1 KGHSH, CDR2 LQKENI. V lost 5 bases and J 7 bases, leaving 17 bases between the germline ends. CDR3 size: 14 residues.

This sequence joins TRBV5-1 and TRBJ1-2; D uncertain. The germline CDR1 and CDR2 sequences are SGHRS and YFSETQ. The CDR3 spans 13 residues. Trimming shortened V by 0 bases and J by 2 bases, and 5 bases separated the two germline ends. The CDR3 protein is CASSLGQNYGYTF. The CDR3 nucleotides read TGCGCCAGCAGCTTGGGACAAAACTATGGCTACACCTTC.

This chain uses TRBV6-5 with TRBJ2-7; D possibly corresponds to TRBD2 (6 bases). Germline assignment: CDR1 MNHEY and CDR2 SVGAGI. Trimming cost V 4 bases and J 3 bases, with 19 bases left between them. This CDR3 has 16 amino acids. CDR3 protein: CASSFDPRGYHYEQYF. In nucleotides, the CDR3 is TGTGCCAGCAGTTTCGACCCCCGGGGGTACCACTACGAGCAGTACTTC.

The chain carries TRBV19 and TRBJ2-7; 9 bases are shared with TRBD2. Germline lookup yields CDR1 LNHDA and CDR2 SQIVND (reference sequence). The CDR3 runs 12 residues. Trimming removed 5 bases from V and 7 bases from J; junction bases left unmatched: 3. CDR3 amino acids: CASSGAGGEQYF. As DNA, the CDR3 is TGTGCCAGTAGTGGCGCGGGGGGGGAGCAGTACTTC.

The V call is TRBV29-1, the J call TRBJ1-5; D may be TRBD1 (6 bases). V lost 4 bases to trimming and J lost 2 bases, with 12 bases between them. This CDR3 comprises 14 residues. Germline lookup yields CDR1 SQVTM and CDR2 ANQGSEA. CDR3 sequence (DNA): TGCAGCGTTGTCGCCGCAGGGGGCAATCAGCCCCAGCATTTT. It codes for CSVVAAGGNQPQHF.

J is TRBJ1-5 and V is TRBV14; TRBD1 agrees at 8 bases. This CDR3 is built from 14 residues. Per germline, CDR1 SGHDN and CDR2 FVKESK. Trimming removed 6 bases from V and 9 bases from J; junction bases left unmatched: 10. CDR3 region: CASSRGQGSGPQHF. The CDR3 DNA follows: TGTGCCAGCAGTCGTGGACAGGGTTCGGGGCCCCAGCATTTT.

The CDR3: CASSPKQGHSGNTIYF. CDR3 coding DNA: TGTGCCAGCTCACCTAAACAGGGGCACTCTGGAAACACCATATATTTT. V usage is TRBV18 and J usage is TRBJ1-3; 7 nucleotides match TRBD1. The CDR3 extends over 16 amino acids. The germline CDR1 and CDR2 sequences are KGHSH and LQKENI. The V and J ends lost 3 bases and 0 bases, in that order; junction bases with no gene match: 5.

This clone showed up just once. The chain is built from TRBV27 and TRBJ2-3; tentative D call: TRBD2 (6 bases). This CDR3 region has 16 residues. Germline CDR1 reads MNHEY; CDR2 reads SMNVEV (reference sequence). The V and J ends lost 6 bases and 0 bases respectively, with 16 bases between them. CDR3 amino acids: CASSPLLALSTDTQYF. In DNA form, the CDR3 reads TGTGCCAGCAGCCCCCTGCTAGCGCTCAGCACAGATACGCAGTATTTT.

The rearrangement joins TRBV4-1 to TRBJ1-5; D is unclear. CDR1 is MGHRA, CDR2 YSYEKL, per germline. Trimming took off 1 base at V and 7 bases at J, with 5 bases between the two ends. This CDR3 contains 12 residues. Here the CDR3 DNA reads TGCGCCAGCAGCCAAGGCGAACAGCCCCAGCATTTT. This sequence encodes CASSQGEQPQHF.

V usage is TRBV28 and J usage is TRBJ1-6; 10 bases are shared with TRBD1. With 8 bases clipped from V and 5 bases from J, the junction kept 9 bases outside the gene matches. The CDR3 is 16 amino acids. Per germline, CDR1 MDHEN and CDR2 SYDVKM. This CDR3 reads CASESTGGGNNSPLHF. CDR3 coding DNA: TGTGCCAGCGAATCGACAGGGGGCGGTAATAATTCACCCCTCCACTTT.

The chain links TRBV14 to TRBJ2-7; TRBD1 agrees at 8 bases. J was trimmed by 3 bases and V by 6 bases; bases with no gene match: 7. Germline-derived CDR1 and CDR2 are SGHDN and FVKESK. This CDR3 comprises 14 residues. CDR3 sequence reads: CASRLTGQGYEQYF. CDR3 coding DNA: TGTGCCAGCAGACTTACCGGACAGGGCTACGAGCAGTACTTC.

The rearrangement links TRBV29-1 to TRBJ2-7; D is possibly TRBD2 (6 bases). The ends were cut back, 4 bases at V and 2 bases at J, with 9 bases in the middle. Per germline, CDR1 SQVTM and CDR2 ANQGSEA. The CDR3 sequence is 12 residues long. CDR3 sequence: CSVVGGAYEQYF. The CDR3 coding sequence is TGCAGCGTTGTTGGAGGGGCCTACGAGCAGTACTTC.

This clone was seen just once. This rearrangement joins TRBV5-1 to TRBJ1-6; no definite D call. V shed 0 bases and J shed 5 bases, with 6 bases lying between them. Germline V gives CDR1 SGHRS, CDR2 YFSETQ. There are 14 residues in the CDR3. The CDR3 protein is CASSLELDNSPLHF. CDR3 bases: TGCGCCAGCAGCTTGGAGTTAGATAATTCACCCCTCCACTTT.

This chain uses TRBV27 with TRBJ1-6; D gene uncertain. V was pared by 3 bases and J by 7 bases, with 10 bases between. CDR1 is MNHEY, CDR2 SMNVEV, per germline (reference sequence). The CDR3 is 14 amino acids. CDR3 sequence: CASSLRQTNSPLHF. The CDR3 nucleotides read TGTGCCAGCAGTTTGCGTCAGACAAATTCACCCCTCCACTTT.

V and J are TRBV28 and TRBJ1-1; 9 positions agree with TRBD1. The CDR3 is made up of 15 amino acids. CDR1 is MDHEN and CDR2 is SYDVKM in the germline V gene. Trimming took 6 bases from V and 3 from J; bases not matched to a gene: 8. CDR3 loop: CASRPGQGSHTEAFF. In DNA, the CDR3 is TGTGCCAGCAGGCCGGGACAGGGATCACACACTGAAGCTTTCTTT.

The chain has TRBV6-1 and TRBJ2-1, with D possibly TRBD2 on 5 matching bases. The V gene's germline CDR1 is MNHNS and CDR2 SASEGT. This CDR3 has 15 residues. Trimming cost V 0 bases and J 6 bases, with 12 bases left between them. In DNA form, the CDR3 reads TGTGCCAGCAGTGAAGCTTCGGGAAGTTTCAATGAGCAGTTCTTC. Translation: CASSEASGSFNEQFF.

V usage is TRBV24-1 and J usage is TRBJ2-7; 13 nucleotides match TRBD2. With 2 bases clipped from V and 9 bases from J, the junction kept 6 bases outside the gene matches. CDR1 and CDR2 (germline): KGHDR, SFDVKD. This CDR3 region has 15 residues. CDR3 residues: CATSDSGLAGEGQYF. The CDR3 DNA is TGTGCCACCAGTGATTCCGGACTAGCGGGAGAAGGGCAGTACTTC.